One sample yielded the 16 T cell receptor beta chains listed below, sequenced in a study of shared clonotypes between healthy human individuals. Naive CD8 isolation took CD45RO-negative cells positively selected for CCR7 and excluded terminally differentiated effector memory CD45RA+ cells. Method: immunoSEQ multiplex PCR; TCRdb's copy keeps in-frame clones and lacks some. Of approximately 810,000 clones listed, 92% are singletons. Material for sequencing was naive CD8+ T cells sorted from blood. All receptors come from a man younger than 45 in good health.

The chain is built from TRBV27 and TRBJ2-7; D assignment may be TRBD1 or TRBD2 (5 bases each). Trimming removed 6 bases from V and 0 bases from J, with 18 bases in between. The CDR3 covers 16 residues. Germline V CDR1 and CDR2: MNHEY, SMNVEV (reference sequence). CDR3 residues: CASSPAGDLSSYEQYF. CDR3 bases: TGTGCCAGCAGCCCCGCCGGGGACCTCAGCTCCTACGAGCAGTACTTC.

The chain employs TRBV7-2 and TRBJ2-3; maybe TRBD1 (6 bases). V gave up 5 bases and J gave up 3 bases, with 18 bases separating them. Per the germline V gene, CDR1 is SGHTA and CDR2 is FQGNSA. This CDR3 comprises 16 residues. The CDR3 DNA follows: TGTGCCAGCAGCAGAACGGTTCAGGGGCGGACAGATACGCAGTATTTT. Translation: CASSRTVQGRTDTQYF.

The chain carries TRBV10-3 and TRBJ2-7; no firm D call. The CDR3 runs 14 residues. Germline lookup yields CDR1 ENHRY and CDR2 SYGVKD. Trimming removed 7 bases at V and 2 bases at J, with 15 bases between. CDR3 protein: CAIKISGLAYEQYF. For the CDR3, the DNA is TGTGCCATCAAAATTTCTGGGCTGGCCTACGAGCAGTACTTC.

The rearrangement links TRBV11-2 to TRBJ1-1; D gene unclear. Trimming took off 4 bases at V and 7 bases at J, with 7 bases between the two ends. The CDR3 is made up of 11 amino acids. From germline, CDR1 is SGHAT and CDR2 FQNNGV. The CDR3 loop is CASSSGLEAFF. The CDR3, as DNA: TGTGCCAGCAGCTCTGGCCTTGAAGCTTTCTTT. The full variable domain, completed using reference TRBV11-2 and TRBJ1-1, is EAGVAQSPRYKIIEKRQSVAFWCNPISGHATLYWYQQILGQGPKLLIQFQNNGVVDDSQLPKDRFSAERLKGVDSTLKIQPAKLEDSAVYLCASSSGLEAFFGQGTRLTVV.

The V call is TRBV27, the J call TRBJ2-3; 9 positions agree with TRBD2. The CDR3 runs to 16 residues. After removal of 2 bases from V and 7 bases from J, the junction contained 10 bases not matched to a gene. Germline CDR1 reads MNHEY; CDR2 reads SMNVEV (reference sequence). This chain's CDR3 is CASSLNGGRAAHTQYF. CDR3 DNA sequence: TGTGCCAGCAGTTTAAATGGCGGGAGGGCCGCGCATACGCAGTATTTT.

This sequence joins TRBV5-5 and TRBJ2-5, with a possible D match to TRBD1 (5 bases). V dropped 4 bases and J dropped 5 bases, with 15 bases sitting between them. Germline lookup yields CDR1 SGHKS and CDR2 YYEKEE (reference sequence). The CDR3 is made up of 14 amino acids. CDR3 coding DNA: TGTGCCAGCAGCCCAACAGGAGCCAGGGAGACCCAGTACTTC. Protein product: CASSPTGARETQYF.

The chain recombines TRBV7-9 with TRBJ2-3, with D uncertain. V lost 3 bases and J lost 2, with 12 bases in between. The germline CDR1 and CDR2 sequences are SEHNR and FQNEAQ (reference sequence). The CDR3 has 15 residues. The CDR3 nucleotides are TGTGCCAGCAGCTTGAACCGTAGACCCACAGATACGCAGTATTTT. Its translation: CASSLNRRPTDTQYF.

The chain has TRBV7-9 and TRBJ1-5, with D perhaps TRBD1 (6 bases). Germline CDR1 and CDR2: SEHNR and FQNEAQ (reference sequence). Trimming shortened V by 5 bases and J by 2 bases, and 16 bases separated the two germline ends. This CDR3 region has 16 residues. The CDR3 DNA follows: TGTGCCAGCAGCGGCTCAAGGGGGAATGGCAATCAGCCCCAGCATTTT. Translating gives CASSGSRGNGNQPQHF. Looking up the rest from reference TRBV7-9 and TRBJ1-5 gives the full variable domain: DTGVSQNPRHKITKRGQNVTFRCDPISEHNRLYWYRQTLGQGPEFLTYFQNEAQLEKSRLLSDRFSAERPKGSFSTLEIQRTEQGDSAMYLCASSGSRGNGNQPQHFGDGTRLSIL.

The chain recombines TRBV2 with TRBJ1-1; D gene uncertain. The germline V and J ends were trimmed by 3 bases and 1 base, with 12 bases remaining between them. The CDR3 is 15 amino acids. Germline V gene lookup returns CDR1 SNHLY and CDR2 FYNNEI. This CDR3 is CASSDRGNGNTEAFF. The CDR3 region has the DNA TGTGCCAGCAGTGACCGGGGAAACGGGAACACTGAAGCTTTCTTT.

The rearrangement joins TRBV7-6 to TRBJ2-1; weak D call: TRBD2 (5 bases). The CDR3 has 16 amino acids. The germline CDR1 and CDR2 sequences are SGHVS and FNYEAQ. V was shortened by 1 base and J by 3 bases, with 13 bases between the two germline ends. This CDR3 reads CASSLGGRPIYNEQFF. The CDR3 region has the DNA TGTGCCAGCAGCTTAGGCGGGCGACCCATCTACAATGAGCAGTTCTTC.

V usage is TRBV7-9 and J usage is TRBJ1-1; D gene uncertain. The CDR3 spans 13 residues. Between the trimmed V and J ends, which lost 5 bases and 1 base, there was a span of 8 bases. Germline V gene sequence: CDR1 SEHNR, CDR2 FQNEAQ (reference sequence). CDR3 nucleotides: TGTGCCAGCAGCGGACGACAGAACACTGAAGCTTTCTTT. This sequence encodes CASSGRQNTEAFF.

This chain joins TRBV11-3 and TRBJ2-1; D is unresolved. Trimming took off 0 bases at V and 6 bases at J, with 12 bases between the two ends. CDR1 is SGHNT and CDR2 is YENEEA in the germline V gene. This CDR3 is 15 amino acids long. DNA for the CDR3: TGTGCCAGCAGCTTAGACCGAGTTGGGGTCAATGAGCAGTTCTTC. Protein: CASSLDRVGVNEQFF.

This clone was detected once. The chain has TRBV6-5 and TRBJ1-2; D gene ambiguous. Germline CDR1 is MNHEY and CDR2 is SVGAGI. CDR3 size: 15 residues. Trimming stripped 6 bases from V and 1 base from J, with 15 bases between. The CDR3 spells CASRAPVLFNYGYTF. CDR3 nucleotide sequence: TGTGCCAGCAGGGCTCCCGTATTATTTAACTATGGCTACACCTTC.

The CDR3 nucleotides are TGTGCCAGCAGTTCCCCCTTCTACACCGGGGAGCTGTTTTTT. It yields the protein CASSSPFYTGELFF. The genes are TRBV28 and TRBJ2-2; D remains ambiguous. This CDR3 region has 14 residues. CDR1 MDHEN and CDR2 SYDVKM come from the germline V gene. Trimming cost V 4 bases and J 3 bases, with 9 bases left between them.

J is TRBJ2-7 and V is TRBV4-1; tentatively, D is TRBD2 (5 bases). This CDR3 comprises 15 residues. Germline assignment: CDR1 MGHRA and CDR2 YSYEKL. The ends were cut back, 1 base at V and 2 bases at J, with 12 bases in the middle. The CDR3 nucleotides read TGCGCCAGCAGCCAAGTAGAAAGCGGAACCTACGAGCAGTACTTC. Translating gives CASSQVESGTYEQYF.

The chain recombines TRBV11-2 with TRBJ2-2, with D possibly TRBD2 on 6 matching bases. Germline CDR1 SGHAT, CDR2 FQNNGV. This CDR3 comprises 15 residues. V was clipped by 5 bases and J by 0 bases, with 10 bases between them. The DNA for the CDR3 is TGTGCCAGCAGCGCGGGACTTTCGAACACCGGGGAGCTGTTTTTT. Translated: CASSAGLSNTGELFF.